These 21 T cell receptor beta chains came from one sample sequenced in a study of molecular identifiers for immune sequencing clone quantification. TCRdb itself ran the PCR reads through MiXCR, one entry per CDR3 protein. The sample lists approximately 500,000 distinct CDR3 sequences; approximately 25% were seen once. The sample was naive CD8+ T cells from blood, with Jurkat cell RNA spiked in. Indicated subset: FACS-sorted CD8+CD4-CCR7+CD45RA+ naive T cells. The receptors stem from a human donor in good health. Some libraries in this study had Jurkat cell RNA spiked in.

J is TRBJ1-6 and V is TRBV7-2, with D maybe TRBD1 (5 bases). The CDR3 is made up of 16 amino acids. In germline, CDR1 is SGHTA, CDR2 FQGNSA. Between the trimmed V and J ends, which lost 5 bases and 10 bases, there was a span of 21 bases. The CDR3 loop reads CASSLYGGGFGSPLHF. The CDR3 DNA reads TGTGCCAGCAGCCTATACGGTGGGGGGTTCGGGTCACCCCTCCACTTT.

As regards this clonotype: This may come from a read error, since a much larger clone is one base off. CDR3 protein: CASSGCWEQYF. Here the CDR3 DNA reads TGTGCCAGCAGTGGGTGTTGGGAGCAGTACTTC. V is TRBV12-3 or TRBV12-4 and J is TRBJ2-7, with no clear D. The germline V and J ends were trimmed by 5 bases and 7 bases, with 9 bases remaining between them. There are 11 residues in the CDR3.

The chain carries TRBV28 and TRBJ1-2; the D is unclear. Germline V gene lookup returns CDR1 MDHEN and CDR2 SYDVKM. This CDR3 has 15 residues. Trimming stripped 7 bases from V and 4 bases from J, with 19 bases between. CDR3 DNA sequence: TGTGCCAGCATCCCGCTGGCCAGTCTCGCCTATGGCTACACCTTC. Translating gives CASIPLASLAYGYTF.

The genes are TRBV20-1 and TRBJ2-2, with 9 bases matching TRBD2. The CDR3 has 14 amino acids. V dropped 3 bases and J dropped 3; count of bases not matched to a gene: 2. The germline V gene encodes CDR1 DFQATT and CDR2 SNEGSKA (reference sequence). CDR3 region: CSASRTSDTGELFF. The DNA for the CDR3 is TGCAGTGCTAGTCGGACTAGCGACACCGGGGAGCTGTTTTTT.

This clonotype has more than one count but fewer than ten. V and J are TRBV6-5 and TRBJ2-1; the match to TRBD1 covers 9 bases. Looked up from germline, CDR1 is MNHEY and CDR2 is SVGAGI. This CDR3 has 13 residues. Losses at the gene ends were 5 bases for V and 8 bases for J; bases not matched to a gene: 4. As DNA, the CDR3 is TGTGCCAGCAGTCGGACAGGGGACGATGAGCAGTTCTTC. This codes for CASSRTGDDEQFF.

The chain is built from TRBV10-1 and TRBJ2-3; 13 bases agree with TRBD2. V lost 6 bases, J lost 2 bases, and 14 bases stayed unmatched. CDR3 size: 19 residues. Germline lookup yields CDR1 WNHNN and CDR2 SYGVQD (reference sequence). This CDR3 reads CASRSGLAGATIPTDTQYF. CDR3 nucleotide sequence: TGCGCCAGCAGATCCGGACTAGCGGGGGCCACTATACCCACAGATACGCAGTATTTT.

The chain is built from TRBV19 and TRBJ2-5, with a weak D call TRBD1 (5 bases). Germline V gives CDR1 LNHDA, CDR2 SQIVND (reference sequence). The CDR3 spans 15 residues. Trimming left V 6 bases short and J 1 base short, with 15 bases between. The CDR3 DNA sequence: TGTGCCAGTAGGCCTACCACAGGATCCCAAGAGACCCAGTACTTC. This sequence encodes CASRPTTGSQETQYF.

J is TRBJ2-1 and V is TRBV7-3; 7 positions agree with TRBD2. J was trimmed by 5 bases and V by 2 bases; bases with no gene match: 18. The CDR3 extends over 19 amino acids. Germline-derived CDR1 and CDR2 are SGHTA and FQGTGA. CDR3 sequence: CASSLGYLGARDYNNEQFF. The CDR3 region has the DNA TGTGCCAGCAGCTTAGGGTACTTGGGTGCGCGGGACTATAACAATGAGCAGTTCTTC.

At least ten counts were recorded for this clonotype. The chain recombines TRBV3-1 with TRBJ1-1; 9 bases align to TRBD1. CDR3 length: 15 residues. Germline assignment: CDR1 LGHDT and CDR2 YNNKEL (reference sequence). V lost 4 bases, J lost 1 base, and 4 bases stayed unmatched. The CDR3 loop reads CASSLRDRANTEAFF. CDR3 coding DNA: TGTGCCAGCAGCCTAAGGGACAGGGCGAACACTGAAGCTTTCTTT.

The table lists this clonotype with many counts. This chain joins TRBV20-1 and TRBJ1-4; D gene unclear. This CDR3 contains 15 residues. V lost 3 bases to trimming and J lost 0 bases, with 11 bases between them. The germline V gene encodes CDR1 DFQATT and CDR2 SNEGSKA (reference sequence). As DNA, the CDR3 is TGCAGTGCTAGTAGCGGGCTTGCAACTAATGAAAAACTGTTTTTT. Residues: CSASSGLATNEKLFF.

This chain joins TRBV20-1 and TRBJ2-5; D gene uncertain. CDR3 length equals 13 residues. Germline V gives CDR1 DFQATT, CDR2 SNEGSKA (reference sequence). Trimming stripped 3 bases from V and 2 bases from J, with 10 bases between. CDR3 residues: CSARCYSQETQYF. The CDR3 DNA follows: TGCAGTGCTAGGTGCTACTCGCAAGAGACCCAGTACTTC.

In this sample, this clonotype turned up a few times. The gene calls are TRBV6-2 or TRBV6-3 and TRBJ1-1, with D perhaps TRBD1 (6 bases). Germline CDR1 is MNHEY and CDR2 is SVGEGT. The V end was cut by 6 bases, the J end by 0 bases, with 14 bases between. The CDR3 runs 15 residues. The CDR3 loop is CASSKHRVLNTEAFF. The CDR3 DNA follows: TGTGCCAGCAGCAAGCACAGGGTTTTGAACACTGAAGCTTTCTTT.

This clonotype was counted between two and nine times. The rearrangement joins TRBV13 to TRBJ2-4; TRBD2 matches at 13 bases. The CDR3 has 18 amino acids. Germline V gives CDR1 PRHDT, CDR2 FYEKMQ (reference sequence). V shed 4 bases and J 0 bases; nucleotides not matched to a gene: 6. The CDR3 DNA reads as TGTGCCAGCAGCTACCGGACTAGCGGGAGATTAGCCAAAAACATTCAGTACTTC. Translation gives CASSYRTSGRLAKNIQYF.

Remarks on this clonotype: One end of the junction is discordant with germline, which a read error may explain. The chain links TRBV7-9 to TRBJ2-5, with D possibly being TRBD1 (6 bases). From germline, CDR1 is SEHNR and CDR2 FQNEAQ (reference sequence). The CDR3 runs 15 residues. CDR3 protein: CASSLSRGNQEAQYF. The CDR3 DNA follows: TGTGCCAGCAGCTTAAGTAGGGGGAACCAAGAGGCCCAGTACTTC.

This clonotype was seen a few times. The CDR3 DNA follows: TGTGCCAGCAGTCAACCGGGGTCGGAAGCTTTCTTT. Protein product: CASSQPGSEAFF. The chain carries TRBV28 and TRBJ1-1; D remains unclear. From germline, CDR1 is MDHEN and CDR2 SYDVKM. The V and J ends lost 5 bases and 8 bases respectively, with 12 bases between them. The CDR3 has 12 residues. The whole variable domain, remainder taken from reference TRBV28 and TRBJ1-1, is DVKVTQSSRYLVKRTGEKVFLECVQDMDHENMFWYRQDPGLGLRLIYFSYDVKMKEKGDIPEGYSVSREKKERFSLILESASTNQTSMYLCASSQPGSEAFFGQGTRLTVV.

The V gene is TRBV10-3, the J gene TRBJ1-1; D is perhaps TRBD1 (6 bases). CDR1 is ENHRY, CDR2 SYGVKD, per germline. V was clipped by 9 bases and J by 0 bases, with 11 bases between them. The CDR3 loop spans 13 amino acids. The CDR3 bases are TGTGCCATAAGGGACACATTGAACACTGAAGCTTTCTTT. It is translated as CAIRDTLNTEAFF.

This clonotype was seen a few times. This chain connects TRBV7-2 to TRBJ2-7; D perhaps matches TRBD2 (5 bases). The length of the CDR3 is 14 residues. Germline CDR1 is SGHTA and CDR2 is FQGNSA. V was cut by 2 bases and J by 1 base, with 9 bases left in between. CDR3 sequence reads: CASSLISGSYEQYF. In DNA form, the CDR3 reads TGTGCCAGCAGCTTAATTTCGGGGTCCTACGAGCAGTACTTC.

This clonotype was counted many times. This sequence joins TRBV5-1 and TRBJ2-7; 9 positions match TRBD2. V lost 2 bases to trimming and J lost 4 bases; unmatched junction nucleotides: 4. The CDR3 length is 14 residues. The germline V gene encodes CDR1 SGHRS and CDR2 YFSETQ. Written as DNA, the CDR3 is TGCGCCAGCAGCTTAGCGGGAGGATGGTACGAGCAGTACTTC. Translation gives CASSLAGGWYEQYF.

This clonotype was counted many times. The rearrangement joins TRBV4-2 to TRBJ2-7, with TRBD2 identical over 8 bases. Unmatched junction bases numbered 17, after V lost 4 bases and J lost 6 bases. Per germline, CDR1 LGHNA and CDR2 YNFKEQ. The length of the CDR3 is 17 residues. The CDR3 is CASSLKPAVSGSGEQYF. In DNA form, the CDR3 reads TGTGCCAGCAGCCTCAAACCCGCTGTGAGCGGGAGCGGCGAGCAGTACTTC.

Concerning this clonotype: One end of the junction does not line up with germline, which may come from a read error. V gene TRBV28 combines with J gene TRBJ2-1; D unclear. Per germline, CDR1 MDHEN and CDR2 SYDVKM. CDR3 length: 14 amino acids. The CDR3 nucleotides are TGTGCCAGCAGTCAGGTATTCTCCTACAATGAGCAGTCCTTC. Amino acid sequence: CASSQVFSYNEQSF.

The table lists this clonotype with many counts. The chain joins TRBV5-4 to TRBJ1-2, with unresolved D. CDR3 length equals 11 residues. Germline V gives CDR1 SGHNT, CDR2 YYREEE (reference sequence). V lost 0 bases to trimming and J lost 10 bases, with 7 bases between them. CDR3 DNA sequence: TGTGCCAGCAGCTTGGTCGCGGACTACACCTTC. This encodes CASSLVADYTF.